These 28 T cell receptor beta chains share one sample of origin, sequenced in a study of blood T cell repertoires in COVID-19. The method was immunoSEQ multiplex PCR; TCRdb's version includes in-frame clones alone and lacks a portion of them. The sample lists approximately 500,000 clones, roughly 90% occurring once. What was sequenced was PBMCs or T cells enriched from blood (not recorded which). These TCRs come from a woman aged 35 to 49 who had recovered from COVID-19.

The chain's CDR3 is CASRTAQETQYF. The CDR3 bases are TGTGCCAGCCGGACAGCCCAAGAGACCCAGTACTTC. The chain recombines TRBV11-3 with TRBJ2-5; tentative D call: TRBD1 (6 bases). The V end lost 8 bases, the J end lost 1 base, and 8 bases lay between the germline ends. This CDR3 has 12 amino acids. The V gene's germline CDR1 is SGHNT and CDR2 YENEEA.

The V call is TRBV7-2, the J call TRBJ1-2, with 8 positions matching TRBD1. CDR3 size: 15 residues. V was pared by 2 bases and J by 2 bases, with 4 bases of the junction left unmatched. CDR1 SGHTA and CDR2 FQGNSA come from the germline V gene. This chain's CDR3 is CASSLSGQENYGYTF. In DNA, the CDR3 is TGTGCCAGCAGCTTATCGGGACAGGAAAACTATGGCTACACCTTC.

The chain carries TRBV7-9 and TRBJ1-1, with 9 bases matching TRBD1. Germline CDR1 reads SEHNR; CDR2 reads FQNEAQ (reference sequence). The CDR3 covers 12 residues. V dropped 11 bases and J dropped 7; count of bases not matched to a gene: 8. CDR3 region: CADRDREVEAFF. Here the CDR3 DNA reads TGTGCCGACAGGGACAGGGAAGTTGAAGCTTTCTTT.

The chain employs TRBV27 and TRBJ1-1; D is unresolved. The V end was cut by 2 bases, the J end by 6 bases, with 13 bases between. Germline values: CDR1 MNHEY, CDR2 SMNVEV (reference sequence). The length of the CDR3 is 14 residues. The CDR3: CASSLRGGSAEAFF. CDR3 DNA: TGTGCCAGCAGTTTACGGGGAGGTAGCGCTGAAGCTTTCTTT.

This clone occurred once. V is TRBV9 and J is TRBJ2-1, with 7 bases that match TRBD2. This CDR3 is 17 amino acids long. Trimming cost V 1 base and J 6 bases; bases outside gene matches: 13. The V gene's germline CDR1 is SGDLS and CDR2 YYNGEE. The CDR3 protein is CASSVLRGREPLNEQFF. The DNA of the CDR3 is TGTGCCAGCAGCGTATTGCGTGGGAGGGAACCTCTCAATGAGCAGTTCTTC. The complete variable domain, with remaining parts taken from reference TRBV9 and TRBJ2-1, reads DSGVTQTPKHLITATGQRVTLRCSPRSGDLSVYWYQQSLDQGLQFLIQYYNGEERAKGNILERFSAQQFPDLHSELNLSSLELGDSALYFCASSVLRGREPLNEQFFGPGTRLTVL.

The chain carries TRBV7-9 and TRBJ1-2, with D tentatively TRBD1 (6 bases). The germline V and J ends were trimmed by 1 base and 8 bases, with 17 bases remaining between them. CDR3 length equals 15 residues. Germline V gene sequence: CDR1 SEHNR, CDR2 FQNEAQ (reference sequence). The CDR3, as DNA: TGTGCCAGCAGCTTAGAGCGGCACAGGGCGAGCGGCTACACCTTC. Translating it yields CASSLERHRASGYTF.

V and J are TRBV11-3 and TRBJ1-4; no reliable D call. CDR3 length: 14 amino acids. The germline V and J ends were trimmed by 2 bases and 1 base, with 5 bases remaining between them. The germline V gene encodes CDR1 SGHNT and CDR2 YENEEA. CDR3 amino acids: CASSLSRTNEKLFF. The CDR3 DNA reads TGTGCCAGCAGCTTATCGCGAACTAATGAAAAACTGTTTTTT. Variable domain in full (rest from reference TRBV11-3 and TRBJ1-4): EAGVVQSPRYKIIEKKQPVAFWCNPISGHNTLYWYLQNLGQGPELLIRYENEEAVDDSQLPKDRFSAERLKGVDSTLKIQPAELGDSAVYLCASSLSRTNEKLFFGSGTQLSVL.

The chain couples TRBV7-2 to TRBJ1-2; D not resolved. Trimming pared 3 bases from V and 5 bases from J, leaving 13 bases between. This CDR3 region has 14 residues. Per germline, CDR1 SGHTA and CDR2 FQGNSA. The CDR3 DNA sequence: TGTGCCAGCAGCTTCCAGCCTGACACATATGGCTACACCTTC. Amino acids: CASSFQPDTYGYTF.

This sequence joins TRBV6-5 and TRBJ2-5; no reliable D call. There are 16 residues in the CDR3. The V end lost 2 bases, the J end lost 1 base, and 14 bases lay between the germline ends. CDR1 is MNHEY, CDR2 SVGAGI, per germline. In nucleotides, the CDR3 is TGTGCCAGCAGTTACGGGTACGAGGCGGCCCAAGAGACCCAGTACTTC. This sequence encodes CASSYGYEAAQETQYF.

The chain couples TRBV5-1 to TRBJ1-1, with TRBD1 matching 8 bases. There are 13 residues in the CDR3. Per the germline V gene, CDR1 is SGHRS and CDR2 is YFSETQ. The V gene end was trimmed by 7 bases and the J gene end by 1 base; junction bases not matched to a gene: 3. The CDR3: CASRGQGNTEAFF. CDR3 DNA sequence: TGCGCCAGCCGTGGACAGGGGAACACTGAAGCTTTCTTT.

Many counts were recorded for this clone. V and J are TRBV19 and TRBJ1-5; D is unclear. The germline V gene encodes CDR1 LNHDA and CDR2 SQIVND (reference sequence). V was clipped by 5 bases and J by 6 bases, with 14 bases between them. The CDR3 contains 14 residues. CDR3 nucleotide sequence: TGTGCCAGTAGTGGTCCTGGGGAGGGTCAGCCCCAGCATTTT. This gives the protein CASSGPGEGQPQHF.

V is TRBV7-9 and J is TRBJ1-5, with D maybe TRBD1 (5 bases). The ends were cut back, 1 base at V and 6 bases at J, with 10 bases in the middle. CDR1 is SEHNR, CDR2 FQNEAQ, per germline (reference sequence). The CDR3 runs 14 residues. The CDR3 nucleotides read TGTGCCAGCAGCTTAGAAGGCAGGGTTCAGCCCCAGCATTTT. It translates to CASSLEGRVQPQHF.

The chain links TRBV27 to TRBJ2-6, with TRBD1 matching over 8 bases. From germline, CDR1 is MNHEY and CDR2 SMNVEV (reference sequence). V was pared by 3 bases and J by 3 bases, with 10 bases of the junction left unmatched. The CDR3 sequence is 18 residues long. CDR3 sequence reads: CASSFTGQGFIGANVLTF. CDR3 coding DNA: TGTGCCAGCAGTTTTACCGGACAGGGATTTATTGGGGCCAACGTCCTGACTTTC.

Only one count was recorded for this clone. This chain links TRBV27 with TRBJ2-7; 7 bases line up with TRBD1. V was clipped by 5 bases and J by 0 bases; unmatched bases: 7. Per germline, CDR1 MNHEY and CDR2 SMNVEV (reference sequence). This CDR3 is built from 15 residues. CDR3 region: CASSLLSGGSYEQYF. The DNA for the CDR3 is TGTGCCAGCAGTCTCCTATCAGGGGGCTCCTACGAGCAGTACTTC.

This clone occurred once. The chain has TRBV6-5 and TRBJ1-3, with a weak D call TRBD1 (6 bases). Deletions cut 6 bases from V and 0 bases from J, with 12 bases between. The CDR3 sequence is 15 residues long. Germline V gene sequence: CDR1 MNHEY, CDR2 SVGAGI. The chain's CDR3 is CASRATGRSGNTIYF. The CDR3 DNA reads as TGTGCCAGCAGGGCGACAGGCCGCTCTGGAAACACCATATATTTT.

The V and J genes are TRBV7-2 and TRBJ1-6; a possible D gene is TRBD1 (6 bases). Germline lookup yields CDR1 SGHTA and CDR2 FQGNSA. The V gene lost 5 bases and the J gene lost 6 bases, with 11 bases spanning the gap. The CDR3 contains 14 residues. The CDR3: CASSVGQFNSPLHF. The CDR3 nucleotides read TGTGCCAGCAGCGTCGGACAGTTTAATTCACCCCTCCACTTT.

This clone occurred a few times. The rearrangement joins TRBV25-1 to TRBJ1-1; D uncertain. V was pared by 6 bases and J by 1 base, with 3 bases between. This CDR3 is built from 11 residues. Germline assignment: CDR1 MGHDK and CDR2 SYGVNS. The CDR3 DNA is TGTGCCAGCAGCTGGAACACTGAAGCTTTCTTT. This sequence encodes CASSWNTEAFF.

This clone was found a few times. The CDR3 DNA reads TGTGCCAGCCATGCGAGAGGGGGGGGATATAGCAATCAGCCCCAGCATTTT. Its protein product is CASHARGGGYSNQPQHF. V usage is TRBV19 and J usage is TRBJ1-5, with a weak D call TRBD1 (6 bases). V was cut by 9 bases and J by 0 bases, with 21 bases left in between. CDR1 LNHDA and CDR2 SQIVND come from the germline V gene (reference sequence). The CDR3 is 17 residues long. The whole variable domain, remainder taken from reference TRBV19 and TRBJ1-5, is DGGITQSPKYLFRKEGQNVTLSCEQNLNHDAMYWYRQDPGQGLRLIYYSQIVNDFQKGDIAEGYSVSREKKESFPLTVTSAQKNPTAFYLCASHARGGGYSNQPQHFGDGTRLSIL.

V gene TRBV9 combines with J gene TRBJ1-2, with 8 positions matching TRBD1. V was clipped by 0 bases and J by 2 bases; unmatched bases: 6. The length of the CDR3 is 16 residues. Germline CDR1 SGDLS, CDR2 YYNGEE. The CDR3 region has the DNA TGTGCCAGCAGCGTAGGGGGACAGGCGATAAACTATGGCTACACCTTC. The encoded protein is CASSVGGQAINYGYTF. Together with reference TRBV9 and TRBJ1-2, the CDR3 gives the full variable domain: DSGVTQTPKHLITATGQRVTLRCSPRSGDLSVYWYQQSLDQGLQFLIQYYNGEERAKGNILERFSAQQFPDLHSELNLSSLELGDSALYFCASSVGGQAINYGYTFGSGTRLTVV.

The rearrangement links TRBV7-8 to TRBJ1-3; D remains unclear. The CDR3 is 14 amino acids. CDR1 is SGHVS, CDR2 FQNEAQ, per germline. With 3 bases removed from V and 4 bases from J, the gap between germline ends came to 10 bases. The DNA for the CDR3 is TGTGCCAGCAGCTTGGCCGGGGTGGGAAACACCATATATTTT. Protein sequence: CASSLAGVGNTIYF.

With regard to this clone: Different DNA sequences within this sample yield the same CDR3. The J gene is TRBJ1-1, the V gene TRBV7-8; D perhaps matches TRBD1 (5 bases). The CDR3 contains 13 residues. CDR1 SGHVS and CDR2 FQNEAQ come from the germline V gene. V gave up 3 bases and J gave up 1 base, with 6 bases separating them. The CDR3 spells CASSLQGNTEAFF. The CDR3 bases are TGTGCCAGCAGCTTGCAGGGGAACACTGAAGCTTTCTTT.

This clone was counted once. The chain joins TRBV12-3 or TRBV12-4 to TRBJ2-7, with D possibly matching TRBD1 (6 bases). Trimming removed 6 bases at V and 4 bases at J, with 13 bases between. The CDR3 length is 13 residues. The CDR3 DNA follows: TGTGCCAGCAGCCCCATCGACAGGTACGAGCAGTACTTC. This encodes CASSPIDRYEQYF.

This chain links TRBV19 with TRBJ1-1; perhaps TRBD1 as D (5 bases). Germline loops: CDR1 LNHDA, CDR2 SQIVND (reference sequence). The V and J ends lost 2 bases and 5 bases respectively, with 15 bases between them. The CDR3 is 15 amino acids. The CDR3 here is CASSIIFRVGTEAFF. The CDR3 DNA sequence: TGTGCCAGTAGTATAATCTTCAGGGTGGGAACTGAAGCTTTCTTT.

V gene TRBV11-2 combines with J gene TRBJ2-1; 10 positions agree with TRBD2. This CDR3 has 15 residues. From germline, CDR1 is SGHAT and CDR2 FQNNGV. With 8 bases clipped from V and 4 bases from J, the junction kept 8 bases outside the gene matches. In nucleotides, the CDR3 is TGTGCCAGCGGACCGGGACTAGCGCTATACAATGAGCAGTTCTTC. The encoded protein is CASGPGLALYNEQFF.

The chain joins TRBV10-3 to TRBJ2-3; 9 nucleotides match TRBD1. Germline trimming cut 5 bases from V and 2 bases from J; bases unmatched to any gene: 5. The germline CDR1 and CDR2 sequences are ENHRY and SYGVKD. The CDR3 is made up of 15 amino acids. CDR3 DNA sequence: TGTGCCATCAGTTCCGGGACAGGGTTCACAGATACGCAGTATTTT. This encodes CAISSGTGFTDTQYF.

The rearrangement links TRBV19 to TRBJ1-2; D gene ambiguous. The V gene's germline CDR1 is LNHDA and CDR2 SQIVND (reference sequence). The length of the CDR3 is 11 residues. The V gene lost 0 bases and the J gene lost 8 bases, with 4 bases spanning the gap. CDR3 in DNA: TGTGCCAGTAGTATAGATCTAGGCTACACCTTC. It specifies CASSIDLGYTF.

The V call is TRBV7-2, the J call TRBJ1-1; TRBD1 is a possible D gene (5 bases). This CDR3 contains 15 residues. The germline V and J ends were trimmed by 0 bases and 4 bases, with 12 bases remaining between them. Germline V gene data show CDR1 as SGHTA and CDR2 as FQGNSA. The CDR3 nucleotides read TGTGCCAGCAGCTTAGCTTTTCGGGGGGGCACTGAAGCTTTCTTT. Translated: CASSLAFRGGTEAFF.

The V call is TRBV7-2, the J call TRBJ1-4, with TRBD1 matching over 7 bases. V lost 5 bases, J lost 4 bases, and 10 bases stayed unmatched. The CDR3 is 16 amino acids. CDR1 and CDR2 from the germline V gene are SGHTA and FQGNSA. The CDR3 sequence is CASSAYERGHNEKLFF. The CDR3 DNA follows: TGTGCCAGCAGCGCCTATGAGAGGGGGCATAATGAAAAACTGTTTTTT. Full variable domain (outside the CDR3, taken from reference TRBV7-2 and TRBJ1-4): GAGVSQSPSNKVTEKGKDVELRCDPISGHTALYWYRQSLGQGLEFLIYFQGNSAPDKSGLPSDRFSAERTGGSVSTLTIQRTQQEDSAVYLCASSAYERGHNEKLFFGSGTQLSVL.